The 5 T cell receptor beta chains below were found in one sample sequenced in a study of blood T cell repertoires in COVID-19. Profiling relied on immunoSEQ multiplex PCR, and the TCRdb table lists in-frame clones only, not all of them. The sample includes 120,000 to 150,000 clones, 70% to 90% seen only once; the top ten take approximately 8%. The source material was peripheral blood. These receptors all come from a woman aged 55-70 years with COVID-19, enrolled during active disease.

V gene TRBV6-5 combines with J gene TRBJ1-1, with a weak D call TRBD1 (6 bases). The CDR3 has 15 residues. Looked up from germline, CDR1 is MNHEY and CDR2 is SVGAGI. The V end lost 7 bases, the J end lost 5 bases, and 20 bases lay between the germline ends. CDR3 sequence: CASIRPLGATTEAFF. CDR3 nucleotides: TGTGCCAGCATTCGCCCTTTGGGGGCAACTACTGAAGCTTTCTTT.

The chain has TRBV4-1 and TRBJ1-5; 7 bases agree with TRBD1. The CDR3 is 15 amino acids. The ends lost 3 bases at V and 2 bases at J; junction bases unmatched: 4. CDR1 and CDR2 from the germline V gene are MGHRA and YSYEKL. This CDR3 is CASSQHRGGNQPQHF. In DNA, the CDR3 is TGCGCCAGCAGCCAGCACAGGGGTGGCAATCAGCCCCAGCATTTT.

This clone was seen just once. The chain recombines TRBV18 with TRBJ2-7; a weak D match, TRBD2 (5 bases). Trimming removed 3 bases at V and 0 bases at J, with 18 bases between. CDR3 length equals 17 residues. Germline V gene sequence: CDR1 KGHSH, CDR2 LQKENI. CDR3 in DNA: TGTGCCAGCTCACCGAAGGAGGCGGGTCTTGGCTCCTACGAGCAGTACTTC. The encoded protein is CASSPKEAGLGSYEQYF. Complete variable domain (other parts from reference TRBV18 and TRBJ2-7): NAGVMQNPRHLVRRRGQEARLRCSPMKGHSHVYWYRQLPEEGLKFMVYLQKENIIDESGMPKERFSAEFPKEGPSILRIQQVVRGDSAAYFCASSPKEAGLGSYEQYFGPGTRLTVT.

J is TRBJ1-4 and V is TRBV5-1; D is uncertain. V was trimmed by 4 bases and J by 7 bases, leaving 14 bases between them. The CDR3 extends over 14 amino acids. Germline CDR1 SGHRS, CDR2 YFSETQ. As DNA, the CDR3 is TGCGCCAGCAGCATCGGGGAGTTGTCTGAAAAACTGTTTTTT. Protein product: CASSIGELSEKLFF. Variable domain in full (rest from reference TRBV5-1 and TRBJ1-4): KAGVTQTPRYLIKTRGQQVTLSCSPISGHRSVSWYQQTPGQGLQFLFEYFSETQRNKGNFPGRFSGRQFSNSRSEMNVSTLELGDSALYLCASSIGELSEKLFFGSGTQLSVL.

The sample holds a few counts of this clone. The CDR3, as DNA: TGTGCCAGCACCGCCCGACAGGGGGACGACTATGGCTACACCTTC. Translation: CASTARQGDDYGYTF. This chain links TRBV4-2 with TRBJ1-2; 9 nucleotides match TRBD1. V gave up 7 bases and J gave up 3 bases; unmatched junction bases: 9. In germline, CDR1 is LGHNA, CDR2 YNFKEQ. The CDR3 length is 15 residues.